This T cell receptor (beta chain) was sequenced in a study of shared clonotypes between healthy human individuals. Study-wide background: CD4 naive and CD4 memory each took three plates per donor, while CD8 naive took two and CD8 memory one.

The germline V gene encodes CDR1 MGHDK and CDR2 SYGVNS. Trimming removed 7 bases from V and 5 bases from J; junction bases left unmatched: 12. CDR3 length: 15 residues. Some clones are missing from TCRdb's copy, which holds only in-frame ones; the method was immunoSEQ multiplex PCR. Among hundreds of thousands of clones listed, around 72% were seen once. This clone was seen more than once but under ten times. The sequence was collected from a woman in her 30s in good health. The sample comprised memory CD4+ T cells sorted from blood. Noted subset: CD45RA-negative fraction. This rearrangement joins TRBV25-1 to TRBJ2-7, with TRBD1 identical over 9 bases. The CDR3 DNA sequence: TGTGCCAGCAACGTCGATGGGACAGGGATTGACGAGCAGTACTTC. Protein sequence: CASNVDGTGIDEQYF.